This T cell receptor beta chain was retrieved from a study of blood T cell repertoires in COVID-19. Study-level information: Samples taken during acute and convalescent COVID-19 were collected in the United States, Italy and Spain. In each case, the material was cDNA or gDNA derived from T cells, B-cell-depleted T cells, or PBMCs.

Authors' methods: From reference gene primer amplification, estimates of nucleated cell counts were derived. Sequenced by immunoSEQ multiplex PCR; TCRdb stores in-frame clones only, minus some. V and J calls and clone size are as listed in that table; D and trimming were resolved from the DNA. The data contain about 250,000 clones, about 86% of them singletons. The CDR3 extends over 13 amino acids. V lost 5 bases and J lost 11; bases outside the gene matches: 10. Germline values: CDR1 SEHNR, CDR2 FQNEAQ (reference sequence). V and J are TRBV7-9 and TRBJ1-1; TRBD1 matches at 8 bases. Sequencing input: peripheral blood. This clonotype was sampled from a man older than 75 with acute or convalescent COVID-19. The CDR3 coding sequence is TGTGCCAGCAGCGGTCCGGGACAGGTCGGGGCTTTCTTT. It is translated as CASSGPGQVGAFF. The full variable domain, completed using reference TRBV7-9 and TRBJ1-1, is DTGVSQNPRHKITKRGQNVTFRCDPISEHNRLYWYRQTLGQGPEFLTYFQNEAQLEKSRLLSDRFSAERPKGSFSTLEIQRTEQGDSAMYLCASSGPGQVGAFFGQGTRLTVV.